These 9 T cell receptor beta chains came from one sample sequenced in a study of identical twins. TCRdb re-called the 5' RACE reads with MiXCR, one entry per CDR3 protein. The sample consists of around 490,000 distinct CDR3 sequences, 20% to 25% of them appearing once. In addition, the sample was reused for a study of yellow fever vaccine responses in identical twins.

The sample consisted of CD4+ T cells sorted from blood. The receptor set was obtained from a woman younger than 30 in good health.

This clonotype has more than one count but fewer than ten. The V call is TRBV29-1, the J call TRBJ2-3; TRBD2 might be the D (6 bases). Germline V gene data show CDR1 as SQVTM and CDR2 as ANQGSEA. This CDR3 comprises 15 residues. Trimming removed 7 bases from V and 1 base from J, with 18 bases in between. The chain's CDR3 is CSAGGGEWGTDTQYF. The DNA of the CDR3 is TGCAGCGCAGGAGGAGGGGAATGGGGCACAGATACGCAGTATTTT.

This clonotype was recorded a few times. The CDR3 coding sequence is TGTGCCAGCAGCTTGGTTAGGGGTGATCAGCCCCAGCATTTT. Amino acid sequence: CASSLVRGDQPQHF. The J gene is TRBJ1-5, the V gene TRBV5-6; D is possibly TRBD1 (5 bases). V dropped 0 bases and J dropped 5 bases, with 9 bases sitting between them. CDR3 length: 14 residues. Germline CDR1 SGHDT, CDR2 YYEEEE.

The table lists this clonotype with a few counts. This chain connects TRBV29-1 to TRBJ1-1; 7 nucleotides align to TRBD1. The ends lost 7 bases at V and 1 base at J; junction bases unmatched: 3. The CDR3 covers 12 residues. Germline-derived CDR1 and CDR2 are SQVTM and ANQGSEA. The CDR3 DNA reads TGCAGCGCACGGACAGGGAACACTGAAGCTTTCTTT. Its translation is CSARTGNTEAFF.

The table lists this clonotype with a few counts. This chain links TRBV6-2 or TRBV6-3 with TRBJ2-5, with a tentative D call TRBD1 (5 bases). The germline V gene has CDR1 MNHEY and CDR2 SVGEGT. The CDR3 runs to 14 residues. Trimming removed 4 bases from V and 7 bases from J, with 16 bases in between. CDR3 coding DNA: TGTGCCAGCAGTTCCTCGGACACGGTAGGGACCCAGTACTTC. It yields the protein CASSSSDTVGTQYF.

The genes are TRBV6-1 and TRBJ1-2; D remains unclear. V was pared by 5 bases and J by 7 bases, with 8 bases between. Germline V gene sequence: CDR1 MNHNS, CDR2 SASEGT. CDR3 length equals 11 residues. The CDR3 DNA reads as TGTGCCAGCAGTAGGAACGGTGGCTACACCTTC. It specifies CASSRNGGYTF.

This clonotype was seen at least ten times. J is TRBJ1-1 and V is TRBV5-1; D is possibly TRBD1 (6 bases). Trimming removed 0 bases from V and 1 base from J, with 10 bases in between. The CDR3 covers 15 residues. Germline CDR1 and CDR2: SGHRS and YFSETQ. The CDR3 sequence: CASSLDLGGNTEAFF. For the CDR3, the DNA is TGCGCCAGCAGCTTGGACTTAGGGGGGAACACTGAAGCTTTCTTT.

This clonotype was detected a few times. This rearrangement joins TRBV4-2 to TRBJ2-2; 12 positions agree with TRBD1. V shed 6 bases, J shed 7 bases, and the junction held 12 bases outside the gene matches. CDR1 is LGHNA and CDR2 is YNFKEQ in the germline V gene. The CDR3 totals 17 residues. The CDR3 region has the DNA TGTGCCAGCAGTCATACCGGGACAGGGGGCGCGAGCGGGGAGCTGTTTTTT. It codes for CASSHTGTGGASGELFF.

This clonotype was detected many times. The V gene is TRBV12-3 or TRBV12-4, the J gene TRBJ2-7, with a weak D call TRBD1 (5 bases). There are 14 residues in the CDR3. Trimming pared 8 bases from V and 5 bases from J, leaving 19 bases between. The CDR3 nucleotides are TGTGCCAGCCGATACAGGATGAGTGGCCACGAGCAGTACTTC. It translates to CASRYRMSGHEQYF.

This chain connects TRBV12-3 or TRBV12-4 to TRBJ2-1; D could derive from TRBD1 or TRBD2 (6 bases each). The CDR3 spans 15 residues. Between the trimmed V and J ends, which lost 2 bases and 5 bases, there was a span of 13 bases. CDR3 loop: CASSLWGAVNNEQFF. CDR3 coding DNA: TGTGCCAGCAGTTTATGGGGGGCCGTTAACAATGAGCAGTTCTTC.